What follows is one T cell receptor (beta chain) and its context. Measured with immunoSEQ multiplex PCR; TCRdb has only the in-frame clones, and not every one. The sample has some 120,000 clones; around 83% are singletons. The data derive from a study of blood T cell repertoires in COVID-19. The overall study: Sources were T cells, B-cell-depleted T cells, or PBMCs; the material itself was cDNA or gDNA.

This CDR3 region has 18 residues. V dropped 6 bases and J dropped 0; count of bases not matched to a gene: 13. While infection was still active, Seattle patients were enrolled and then followed longitudinally. This clonotype originated in a woman older than 75 with COVID-19, enrolled during active disease. Input material: peripheral blood. This chain uses TRBV6-7 with TRBJ2-3; 9 bases are a match to TRBD1. TRBV6-7 is placed among ORFs of uncertain function. The CDR3 region has the DNA TGTGCCAGCAGACCCTCCGGGACAGGGACTACTAGCACAGATACGCAGTATTTT. Protein: CASRPSGTGTTSTDTQYF.